This T cell receptor (beta chain) is drawn from a study of blood T cell repertoires in COVID-19. Study context: Acute and convalescent COVID-19 samples came from the United States, Italy and Spain. T cells, B-cell-depleted T cells, or PBMCs provided the cDNA or gDNA that served as material.

In the authors' workflow: Reference gene primer amplification gave estimated nucleated cell counts. Sequencing was performed with immunoSEQ multiplex PCR; in TCRdb, only in-frame clones are kept and a portion is missing. The V and J calls and clone size come from that table; D and trimming were worked out from the DNA. There are about 170,000 clones in the sample; 90% to 95% occur only once, and roughly 4.5% lies in the top ten. Looked up from germline, CDR1 is SGHDT and CDR2 is YYEEEE. The CDR3 consists of 15 residues. Germline trimming cut 4 bases from V and 0 bases from J; bases unmatched to any gene: 5.

The source material was peripheral blood. The TCR was taken from a woman between 45 and 60 years old with acute or convalescent COVID-19. The chain joins TRBV5-6 to TRBJ2-5; the match to TRBD2 covers 8 bases. CDR3 bases: TGTGCCAGCAGCCTGGGACTAGACTACCAAGAGACCCAGTACTTC. Translating it yields CASSLGLDYQETQYF.